This TCR beta chain emerged from a study of technical replicates of blood from several donors. With V trimmed by 4 bases and J by 2 bases, 10 bases remained unmatched. Germline V gene lookup returns CDR1 MDHEN and CDR2 SYDVKM. The CDR3 runs to 16 residues. This clone was counted once. Using immunoSEQ multiplex PCR, the repertoire was profiled, and TCRdb retains in-frame clones only, with some absent. This table has some 96,000 clones, 90% to 96% appearing once. V usage is TRBV28 and J usage is TRBJ2-5; 7 nucleotides agree with TRBD2. Sequencing was done on a sample of T cells isolated from PBMCs. The sequence was collected from a human donor in good health. CDR3 in amino acids: CASSWDLADRQETQYF. The DNA of the CDR3 is TGTGCCAGCAGTTGGGACCTAGCGGATCGGCAAGAGACCCAGTACTTC.